This passage covers 27 T cell receptor beta chains from one sample sequenced in a study of blood T cell repertoires in COVID-19. TCRdb's copy holds only in-frame clones and misses some; the assay was immunoSEQ multiplex PCR. The table lists fewer than 300,000 clones, 65% to 90% of them singletons, with 4.5% to 5.5% in the top ten. Sequenced sample: peripheral blood. The receptors come from a man aged 45-65 years with active or convalescent COVID-19.

The chain uses TRBV12-5 and TRBJ1-4; D call uncertain. Germline V gene lookup returns CDR1 LGHNT and CDR2 FRNRAP. The CDR3 is made up of 12 amino acids. V was shortened by 6 bases and J by 8 bases, with 10 bases between the two germline ends. The CDR3 DNA follows: TGTGCTAGTGGCTACTCGCCGGAAAAACTGTTTTTT. It encodes CASGYSPEKLFF.

This clone was picked up a small number of times. The chain couples TRBV4-2 to TRBJ2-3; TRBD1 matches at 9 bases. The germline V gene has CDR1 LGHNA and CDR2 YNFKEQ. The CDR3 covers 17 residues. Trimming took 3 bases from V and 2 from J; bases not matched to a gene: 9. CDR3 bases: TGTGCCAGCAGCCACCCCAGGACAGGGGAGATCACAGATACGCAGTATTTT. Translated: CASSHPRTGEITDTQYF.

This clone was seen more than once but under ten times. V gene TRBV28 combines with J gene TRBJ1-5, with D unresolved. The CDR3 is made up of 12 amino acids. Looked up from germline, CDR1 is MDHEN and CDR2 is SYDVKM. Deletions cut 5 bases from V and 5 bases from J, with 7 bases between. CDR3 bases: TGTGCCAGCAGTGTGGGCTATCAGCCCCAGCATTTT. Its protein is CASSVGYQPQHF.

V is TRBV2 and J is TRBJ1-4; no firm D call. Germline loops: CDR1 SNHLY, CDR2 FYNNEI. CDR3 length equals 15 residues. V was shortened by 9 bases and J by 4 bases, with 18 bases between the two germline ends. Written as DNA, the CDR3 is TGTGCCAGGGGAGGGAAAGACCTTGATAATGAAAAACTGTTTTTT. Translation: CARGGKDLDNEKLFF.

The CDR3 protein is CASSQMADMAVANTGELFF. In nucleotides, the CDR3 is TGCGCCAGCAGTCAAATGGCGGATATGGCGGTCGCGAACACCGGGGAGCTGTTTTTT. The chain recombines TRBV23-1 with TRBJ2-2; no clear D gene. Being an ORF, TRBV23-1 has a function that is uncertain. The length of the CDR3 is 19 residues. Deletions cut 2 bases from V and 0 bases from J, with 19 bases between.

V is TRBV19 and J is TRBJ2-1, with a tentative D call TRBD2 (5 bases). This CDR3 has 17 amino acids. Trimming removed 2 bases from V and 6 bases from J, with 20 bases in between. Germline CDR1 and CDR2: LNHDA and SQIVND (reference sequence). CDR3 DNA: TGTGCCAGTAGTATACTACAGACCCTAAGTCGGGGCAATGAGCAGTTCTTC. It specifies CASSILQTLSRGNEQFF.

V gene TRBV14 combines with J gene TRBJ2-1; a weak D match, TRBD2 (5 bases). Trimming shortened V by 4 bases and J by 9 bases, and 13 bases separated the two germline ends. The V gene's germline CDR1 is SGHDN and CDR2 FVKESK. CDR3 size: 13 residues. The CDR3 DNA is TGTGCCAGCAGCCTTATGAGAGAGGGTGAGCAGTTCTTC. Its protein is CASSLMREGEQFF.

The chain couples TRBV28 to TRBJ1-2; D gene uncertain. V was shortened by 5 bases and J by 8 bases, with 12 bases between the two germline ends. The CDR3 totals 12 residues. The germline gives CDR1 MDHEN, CDR2 SYDVKM. The CDR3 reads CASSPPAGGYTF. CDR3 coding DNA: TGTGCCAGCAGTCCACCGGCAGGAGGCTACACCTTC.

V gene TRBV7-2 combines with J gene TRBJ1-1; D unclear. CDR1 SGHTA and CDR2 FQGNSA come from the germline V gene. The CDR3 covers 13 residues. The V gene lost 2 bases and the J gene lost 11 bases, with 15 bases spanning the gap. The CDR3 DNA reads as TGTGCCAGCAGCTTACTGACTGGTCGTGAGGCTTTCTTT. Its protein is CASSLLTGREAFF.

J is TRBJ1-6 and V is TRBV3-1 (or the pseudogene TRBV3-2), with 9 bases identical to TRBD1. This CDR3 contains 15 residues. V shed 6 bases, J shed 9 bases, and the junction held 9 bases outside the gene matches. Germline-derived CDR1 and CDR2 are LGHDT and YNNKEL (reference sequence). The CDR3 region has the DNA TGTGCCAGCAGTGGGTCGGGACAGGGTTTTTCACCCCTCCACTTT. As protein: CASSGSGQGFSPLHF.

The chain combines TRBV12-5 with TRBJ2-2, with D tentatively TRBD2 (5 bases). Looked up from germline, CDR1 is LGHNT and CDR2 is FRNRAP. This CDR3 comprises 13 residues. With 7 bases removed from V and 4 bases from J, the gap between germline ends came to 10 bases. Here the CDR3 reads CASAGEVTGELFF. In DNA, the CDR3 is TGTGCTAGTGCCGGGGAAGTCACCGGGGAGCTGTTTTTT.

This rearrangement joins TRBV18 to TRBJ2-7, with a weak D call TRBD2 (6 bases). Germline loops: CDR1 KGHSH, CDR2 LQKENI. This CDR3 comprises 18 residues. With 4 bases removed from V and 0 bases from J, the gap between germline ends came to 22 bases. CDR3 loop: CASSQLYRHSGYSYEQYF. CDR3 in DNA: TGTGCCAGCTCACAACTTTATAGGCACAGCGGGTACTCCTACGAGCAGTACTTC.

The genes are TRBV5-3 and TRBJ1-5; TRBD1 is a possible D gene (5 bases). TRBV5-3 is known as an ORF, though its function is uncertain. This CDR3 has 10 residues. Trimming left V 9 bases short and J 6 bases short, with 7 bases between. This CDR3 is CAKGVQPQHF. The CDR3, as DNA: TGTGCCAAAGGGGTTCAGCCCCAGCATTTT.

The genes are TRBV2 and TRBJ1-1; D is possibly TRBD1 (6 bases). Trimming cost V 5 bases and J 5 bases, with 9 bases left between them. Germline values: CDR1 SNHLY, CDR2 FYNNEI. The CDR3 is 12 residues long. The CDR3 here is CASSSTGTEAFF. The CDR3 coding sequence is TGTGCCAGCAGTTCAACAGGGACTGAAGCTTTCTTT.

This clone has just one count. The chain joins TRBV7-6 to TRBJ2-7, with 10 bases lining up with TRBD2. V shed 0 bases and J 7 bases; nucleotides not matched to a gene: 18. From germline, CDR1 is SGHVS and CDR2 FNYEAQ. The CDR3 loop spans 19 amino acids. The CDR3 is CASSLAPSRLAGGLEEQYF. In DNA form, the CDR3 reads TGTGCCAGCAGCTTAGCCCCCTCCAGACTAGCGGGCGGCCTAGAAGAGCAGTACTTC.

This clone was counted a single time. CDR3 nucleotides: TGTGCCAGCAGCCCCCCACGAGTGACTAGCGGGGGGAGCTCCTACGAGCAGTACTTC. This sequence encodes CASSPPRVTSGGSSYEQYF. The chain has TRBV3-1 (or the pseudogene TRBV3-2) and TRBJ2-7; 13 nucleotides agree with TRBD2. V trimming: 4 bases; J trimming: 0 bases; junction bases outside the gene matches: 12. Germline V gives CDR1 LGHDT, CDR2 YNNKEL (reference sequence). CDR3 size: 19 residues.

The chain combines TRBV28 with TRBJ1-2; TRBD1 might be the D (5 bases). Germline V CDR1 and CDR2: MDHEN, SYDVKM. The germline V and J ends were trimmed by 2 bases and 2 bases, with 6 bases remaining between them. The CDR3 spans 13 residues. The CDR3 coding sequence is TGTGCCAGCAGTTTAGACAGCAACTATGGCTACACCTTC. Amino acids: CASSLDSNYGYTF.

In regard to this clone: Within the sample, other DNA sequences also encode this same CDR3. J is TRBJ1-3 and V is TRBV5-1, with TRBD1 identical over 7 bases. Germline V gene data show CDR1 as SGHRS and CDR2 as YFSETQ. This CDR3 contains 14 residues. V trimming: 1 base; J trimming: 3 bases; junction bases outside the gene matches: 1. The CDR3 coding sequence is TGCGCCAGCAGCTTGTCAGGGGGTGGAAACACCATATATTTT. Amino acid sequence: CASSLSGGGNTIYF.

The CDR3 reads CASSYSPAQNEQFF. CDR3 nucleotides: TGTGCCAGCAGTTACTCGCCCGCACAGAATGAGCAGTTCTTC. V gene TRBV6-5 combines with J gene TRBJ2-1; no reliable D call. This CDR3 has 14 residues. V gave up 0 bases and J gave up 7 bases, with 10 bases separating them. Looked up from germline, CDR1 is MNHEY and CDR2 is SVGAGI.

As to this clone: Other DNA sequences within the sample encode an identical CDR3. The rearrangement uses TRBV18 and TRBJ2-1, with 10 bases that match TRBD2. This CDR3 region has 16 residues. V lost 2 bases to trimming and J lost 4 bases; unmatched junction nucleotides: 5. The germline gives CDR1 KGHSH, CDR2 LQKENI. The DNA for the CDR3 is TGTGCCAGCTCACCAGGCCTAGCGGGGGCTTACAATGAGCAGTTCTTC. Translation: CASSPGLAGAYNEQFF.

J is TRBJ2-6 and V is TRBV21-1; TRBD1, as called in the table, went unchecked against the DNA. TRBV21-1 is listed as a pseudogene. The CDR3 sequence is 20 residues long. In DNA form, the CDR3 reads TGTGCCAGCACCTCATCCTGTAGTGAGGGGGCGAACCCTGGGGCCAACGTCCTGACTTTC. Amino acids: CASTSSCSEGANPGANVLTF.

This clone occurred once. The V and J genes are TRBV5-1 and TRBJ1-6, with D unclear. Germline V gene lookup returns CDR1 SGHRS and CDR2 YFSETQ. V dropped 0 bases and J dropped 7 bases, with 11 bases sitting between them. The CDR3 totals 15 residues. The CDR3 DNA reads as TGCGCCAGCAGCTTGGGGTCAGGCACAAATTCACCCCTCCACTTT. This encodes CASSLGSGTNSPLHF.

This clone was counted only a few times. The chain links TRBV5-8 to TRBJ1-2; possibly TRBD1 for D (5 bases). Trimming pared 6 bases from V and 5 bases from J, leaving 20 bases between. This CDR3 is 15 amino acids long. Germline lookup yields CDR1 SGHTS and CDR2 YDEGEE. In DNA, the CDR3 is TGTGCCAGCATCCCCTCTGCGGGGCACGGATATGGCTACACCTTC. Translated, it gives CASIPSAGHGYGYTF.

This clone was seen just once. The J gene is TRBJ2-3, the V gene TRBV28; 7 positions agree with TRBD1. Trimming took 7 bases from V and 0 from J; bases not matched to a gene: 4. The CDR3 has 14 residues. Germline CDR1 MDHEN, CDR2 SYDVKM. Here the CDR3 reads CASNGQASTDTQYF. The CDR3 region has the DNA TGTGCCAGCAATGGACAGGCTAGCACAGATACGCAGTATTTT.

This chain connects TRBV10-1 to TRBJ1-3; 9 bases match TRBD1. This CDR3 comprises 16 residues. The germline CDR1 and CDR2 sequences are WNHNN and SYGVQD (reference sequence). Unmatched junction bases numbered 8, after V lost 8 bases and J lost 0 bases. For the CDR3, the DNA is TGCGCCAGCCCGAAGACAGGGGGAAACTCTGGAAACACCATATATTTT. This translates into CASPKTGGNSGNTIYF.

The chain joins TRBV28 to TRBJ2-7, with 7 bases matching TRBD1. The germline CDR1 and CDR2 sequences are MDHEN and SYDVKM. The CDR3 spans 13 residues. V dropped 5 bases and J dropped 3; count of bases not matched to a gene: 4. The DNA for the CDR3 is TGTGCCAGCAGTCTGGGACAGCTCTACGAGCAGTACTTC. The encoded protein is CASSLGQLYEQYF. The full variable domain, in which reference TRBV28 and TRBJ2-7 provide the parts outside the CDR3, is DVKVTQSSRYLVKRTGEKVFLECVQDMDHENMFWYRQDPGLGLRLIYFSYDVKMKEKGDIPEGYSVSREKKERFSLILESASTNQTSMYLCASSLGQLYEQYFGPGTRLTVT.

This rearrangement joins TRBV28 to TRBJ1-6; D is uncertain. The CDR3 consists of 18 residues. Germline V gene sequence: CDR1 MDHEN, CDR2 SYDVKM. The V and J ends lost 1 base and 0 bases respectively, with 13 bases between them. The CDR3 is CASSLFGHLSSYNSPLHF. Here the CDR3 DNA reads TGTGCCAGCAGTTTATTTGGGCATTTAAGCTCCTATAATTCACCCCTCCACTTT.